A single sample gave rise to the 15 T cell receptor beta chains below, sequenced in a study of PD-1 blockade in classical Hodgkin lymphoma. Each of the patients experienced relapse following autologous stem cell transplantation, and their brentuximab vedotin exposure differed. Using immunoSEQ multiplex PCR, the repertoire was profiled, and TCRdb retains in-frame clones only, with some absent. The sample includes tens of thousands of clones, roughly 88% of them seen just once. This specimen was peripheral blood mononuclear cells (PBMCs), taken before the second cycle of nivolumab. Receptors originate from a human donor with classical Hodgkin lymphoma.

The chain links TRBV28 to TRBJ2-1; 12 nucleotides align to TRBD2. CDR1 and CDR2 from the germline V gene are MDHEN and SYDVKM. The CDR3 spans 15 residues. After removal of 3 bases from V and 8 bases from J, the junction contained 5 bases not matched to a gene. The chain's CDR3 is CASSFPGLAGHEQFF. The CDR3 DNA follows: TGTGCCAGCAGTTTCCCCGGACTAGCGGGACATGAGCAGTTCTTC.

This chain connects TRBV15 to TRBJ2-5; tentative D call: TRBD1 (6 bases). Germline lookup yields CDR1 LNHNV and CDR2 YYDKDF (reference sequence). V dropped 1 base and J dropped 2 bases, with 11 bases sitting between them. The CDR3 is made up of 15 amino acids. The CDR3 spells CATSRGSGTQETQYF. Written as DNA, the CDR3 is TGTGCCACCAGCAGAGGTTCAGGGACACAAGAGACCCAGTACTTC. Full variable domain (outside the CDR3, taken from reference TRBV15 and TRBJ2-5): DAMVIQNPRYQVTQFGKPVTLSCSQTLNHNVMYWYQQKSSQAPKLLFHYYDKDFNNEADTPDNFQSRRPNTSFCFLDIRSPGLGDTAMYLCATSRGSGTQETQYFGPGTRLLVL.

V and J are TRBV6-5 and TRBJ2-5; D unresolved. Germline CDR1 and CDR2: MNHEY and SVGAGI. Trimming removed 0 bases at V and 4 bases at J, with 6 bases between. The CDR3 is 13 residues long. The CDR3 sequence is CASSYSRAETQYF. The CDR3 nucleotides read TGTGCCAGCAGTTACTCTCGGGCAGAGACCCAGTACTTC.

The chain combines TRBV15 with TRBJ2-5, with D uncertain. The CDR3 covers 12 residues. V was shortened by 0 bases and J by 5 bases, with 4 bases between the two germline ends. Germline assignment: CDR1 LNHNV and CDR2 YYDKDF (reference sequence). In nucleotides, the CDR3 is TGTGCCACCAGCAGAGATAGCGAGACCCAGTACTTC. It encodes CATSRDSETQYF.

The rearrangement joins TRBV5-1 to TRBJ1-2, with 9 nucleotides matching TRBD1. Germline V gives CDR1 SGHRS, CDR2 YFSETQ. V shed 1 base, J shed 2 bases, and the junction held 6 bases outside the gene matches. CDR3 length: 16 amino acids. CDR3 sequence: CASSLPTGTGNYGYTF. The CDR3 nucleotides read TGCGCCAGCAGCTTGCCCACCGGGACAGGGAACTATGGCTACACCTTC.

V gene TRBV30 combines with J gene TRBJ1-1; D gene uncertain. CDR3 length equals 12 residues. The germline V gene has CDR1 GTSNPN and CDR2 SVGIG (reference sequence). Trimming pared 3 bases from V and 6 bases from J, leaving 11 bases between. Here the CDR3 reads CAWSVGSPEAFF. Written as DNA, the CDR3 is TGTGCCTGGAGCGTAGGGAGTCCTGAAGCTTTCTTT.

V gene TRBV29-1 combines with J gene TRBJ1-1, with TRBD1 matching 7 bases. V gave up 6 bases and J gave up 4 bases; unmatched junction bases: 5. In germline, CDR1 is SQVTM, CDR2 ANQGSEA. This CDR3 has 12 amino acids. The CDR3 DNA reads as TGCAGCGTAAACAGGGGAAGCACTGAAGCTTTCTTT. Translated: CSVNRGSTEAFF.

The chain uses TRBV7-3 and TRBJ2-3; D uncertain. Germline V CDR1 and CDR2: SGHTA, FQGTGA. CDR3 length equals 15 residues. The V gene lost 2 bases and the J gene lost 5 bases, with 14 bases spanning the gap. The CDR3 DNA sequence: TGTGCCAGCAGCTTATCCAGGCAGTGGGGAGATACGCAGTATTTT. It is translated as CASSLSRQWGDTQYF.

The J gene is TRBJ2-7, the V gene TRBV19; 7 bases line up with TRBD2. The germline gives CDR1 LNHDA, CDR2 SQIVND (reference sequence). V lost 7 bases and J lost 1; bases outside the gene matches: 10. CDR3 size: 15 residues. The CDR3 nucleotides read TGTGCCAGTAAGAGCCGGAGCGGGAATTCCTACGAGCAGTACTTC. Protein: CASKSRSGNSYEQYF.

The V and J genes are TRBV6-6 and TRBJ2-5; 9 nucleotides align to TRBD1. Trimming at V came to 6 bases and at J to 6 bases, leaving 11 bases not matched to a gene. Germline-derived CDR1 and CDR2 are MNHNY and SVGAGI (reference sequence). This CDR3 has 15 residues. CDR3 amino acids: CASSRLRQGGQTQYF. The CDR3 DNA sequence: TGTGCCAGCAGCCGACTCCGACAGGGGGGTCAGACCCAGTACTTC.

The chain recombines TRBV6-5 with TRBJ1-2, with 8 bases lining up with TRBD1. V lost 8 bases, J lost 6 bases, and 5 bases stayed unmatched. The CDR3 spans 12 residues. CDR1 and CDR2 from the germline V gene are MNHEY and SVGAGI. The CDR3 nucleotides are TGTGCCAGCCGACAGGGGTTTGATGGCTACACCTTC. Translation: CASRQGFDGYTF.

V gene TRBV19 combines with J gene TRBJ2-3; the D call may be TRBD1 or TRBD2 (6 bases each). This CDR3 is built from 15 residues. Germline V gene data show CDR1 as LNHDA and CDR2 as SQIVND (reference sequence). Trimming shortened V by 4 bases and J by 2 bases, and 13 bases separated the two germline ends. The CDR3 here is CASSRGGGDTDTQYF. CDR3 nucleotides: TGTGCCAGTAGTAGAGGAGGGGGAGACACAGATACGCAGTATTTT.

The rearrangement joins TRBV19 to TRBJ1-2; no definite D call. Germline V gene data show CDR1 as LNHDA and CDR2 as SQIVND (reference sequence). Trimming removed 8 bases from V and 4 bases from J, with 8 bases in between. CDR3 length: 11 amino acids. As DNA, the CDR3 is TGTGCCAGTCGACAAGTCTATGGCTACACCTTC. Its translation is CASRQVYGYTF.

The chain has TRBV4-1 and TRBJ2-3; 12 bases are a match to TRBD2. Unmatched junction bases numbered 6, after V lost 5 bases and J lost 0 bases. The CDR3 runs 17 residues. Germline CDR1 reads MGHRA; CDR2 reads YSYEKL. The CDR3 is CASSGWTSGMSTDTQYF. Written as DNA, the CDR3 is TGCGCCAGCAGCGGATGGACTAGCGGGATGAGCACAGATACGCAGTATTTT.

The J gene is TRBJ1-2, the V gene TRBV6-1; 9 bases are shared with TRBD1. Per the germline V gene, CDR1 is MNHNS and CDR2 is SASEGT. The CDR3 contains 17 residues. V dropped 4 bases and J dropped 4; count of bases not matched to a gene: 13. The CDR3 sequence: CASSGGTGRLTIYGYTF. For the CDR3, the DNA is TGTGCCAGCAGTGGGGGGACAGGGCGCCTTACGATCTATGGCTACACCTTC.